Following are 11 T cell receptor beta chains from one sample sequenced in a study of T-cell reconstitution after alpha-beta-depleted transplantation in children. TCRbeta library preparation incorporated unique molecular identifiers. TCRdb re-derived calls from the PCR reads in MiXCR, one entry per CDR3 protein. The sample shows about 100,000 distinct CDR3 sequences, roughly 6% of them seen only once. The input for sequencing was PBMCs, mostly from graft donor cells, taken 60 days after TCRalphabeta/CD19-depleted stem cell transplant. These receptor sequences come from a female patient aged 2-9 years who had a stem cell transplant for Fanconi anemia, so the T cells may come from the graft donor.

This clonotype was observed at least ten times. This sequence joins TRBV6-2 or TRBV6-3 and TRBJ2-1, with a possible D match to TRBD2 (6 bases). There are 19 residues in the CDR3. The germline V gene encodes CDR1 MNHEY and CDR2 SVGEGT. V was trimmed by 2 bases and J by 5 bases, leaving 25 bases between them. CDR3 bases: TGTGCCAGCAGTTACATCGGGACTGCCGGGAGCGGGTGGGACAATGAGCAGTTCTTC. Amino acid sequence: CASSYIGTAGSGWDNEQFF.

This clonotype appeared many times. The gene calls are TRBV28 and TRBJ1-1; TRBD1 matches at 8 bases. CDR1 and CDR2 (germline): MDHEN, SYDVKM. The J segment lost 0 bases and the V segment lost 6 bases, leaving 9 bases of the junction unmatched. The length of the CDR3 is 16 residues. The CDR3 region has the DNA TGTGCCAGCAGGCTGACAGGGGACATCATGAACACTGAAGCTTTCTTT. Encoded protein: CASRLTGDIMNTEAFF.

This clonotype occurred many times. The chain joins TRBV12-3 or TRBV12-4 to TRBJ2-2, with 11 nucleotides matching TRBD1. CDR3 size: 16 residues. V was pared by 4 bases and J by 4 bases, with 5 bases of the junction left unmatched. Written as DNA, the CDR3 is TGTGCCAGCAGTTCCCGGGACAGGGGGACCACCGGGGAGCTGTTTTTT. It yields the protein CASSSRDRGTTGELFF.

This clonotype was recorded at least ten times. V gene TRBV12-3 or TRBV12-4 combines with J gene TRBJ2-7; 13 bases align to TRBD2. V shed 6 bases and J 4 bases; nucleotides not matched to a gene: 6. CDR3 size: 15 residues. CDR3 bases: TGTGCCAGCAGGGGGGTACTAGCGGGAGGGTACGAGCAGTACTTC. As protein: CASRGVLAGGYEQYF.

CDR3 residues: CASSAAVGTTRYNEQFF. The DNA for the CDR3 is TGTGCCAGCAGCGCTGCCGTCGGGACTACACGTTACAATGAGCAGTTCTTC. This rearrangement joins TRBV7-9 to TRBJ2-1; the match to TRBD2 covers 7 bases. With 5 bases clipped from V and 4 bases from J, the junction kept 14 bases outside the gene matches. Germline V gene data show CDR1 as SEHNR and CDR2 as FQNEAQ (reference sequence). The CDR3 has 17 residues.

This clonotype was recorded many times. The rearrangement uses TRBV28 and TRBJ1-6; tentative D call: TRBD1 (5 bases). The CDR3 runs to 15 residues. V was pared by 3 bases and J by 9 bases, with 15 bases between. The germline CDR1 and CDR2 sequences are MDHEN and SYDVKM. CDR3 DNA: TGTGCCAGCAGTTTCCGCGACAGAAAGGGTTCACCCCTCCACTTT. This encodes CASSFRDRKGSPLHF.

This clonotype occurred many times. The chain carries TRBV29-1 and TRBJ2-7, with 7 bases fitting TRBD2. The CDR3 totals 16 residues. J lost 6 bases, V lost 4 bases, and 18 bases had no gene match. Germline CDR1 reads SQVTM; CDR2 reads ANQGSEA. This CDR3 is CSVVGGGGSSRGEQYF. In DNA, the CDR3 is TGCAGCGTTGTGGGTGGCGGCGGGAGTAGTAGAGGCGAGCAGTACTTC.

In its sample, this clonotype was seen many times. The CDR3 nucleotides read TGTGCCAGCAGACTAGCGGGAGGGCGAAATGCCAATGAGCAGTTCTTC. It yields the protein CASRLAGGRNANEQFF. The V gene is TRBV28, the J gene TRBJ2-1; 13 positions match TRBD2. Germline values: CDR1 MDHEN, CDR2 SYDVKM. The CDR3 is made up of 16 amino acids. V lost 6 bases, J lost 6 bases, and 8 bases stayed unmatched. Supplemented by reference TRBV28 and TRBJ2-1, the full variable domain reads DVKVTQSSRYLVKRTGEKVFLECVQDMDHENMFWYRQDPGLGLRLIYFSYDVKMKEKGDIPEGYSVSREKKERFSLILESASTNQTSMYLCASRLAGGRNANEQFFGPGTRLTVL.

This clonotype was detected many times. The chain combines TRBV7-6 with TRBJ2-3; 7 bases line up with TRBD2. CDR1 is SGHVS and CDR2 is FNYEAQ in the germline V gene. Germline trimming cut 7 bases from V and 4 bases from J; bases unmatched to any gene: 20. CDR3 length equals 18 residues. CDR3 sequence reads: CASIQSPGLVVAADTQYF. The DNA of the CDR3 is TGTGCCAGCATCCAGTCCCCCGGACTAGTGGTTGCAGCAGATACGCAGTATTTT. The entire variable domain, with the rest obtained from reference TRBV7-6 and TRBJ2-3, is as follows: GAGVSQSPRYKVTKRGQDVALRCDPISGHVSLYWYRQALGQGPEFLTYFNYEAQQDKSGLPNDRFSAERPEGSISTLTIQRTEQRDSAMYRCASIQSPGLVVAADTQYFGPGTRLTVL.

This clonotype was picked up many times. This chain joins TRBV4-1 and TRBJ2-1, with 10 bases identical to TRBD2. Germline lookup yields CDR1 MGHRA and CDR2 YSYEKL. J was trimmed by 6 bases and V by 2 bases; bases with no gene match: 4. The CDR3 consists of 15 residues. CDR3 in DNA: TGCGCCAGCAGCCAATTAGGACTAGCGGTCAATGAGCAGTTCTTC. Protein product: CASSQLGLAVNEQFF.

There are many counts of this clonotype. The V gene is TRBV30, the J gene TRBJ1-1; D is unresolved. V lost 4 bases to trimming and J lost 3 bases, with 18 bases between them. The CDR3 covers 15 residues. Germline CDR1 GTSNPN, CDR2 SVGIG (reference sequence). The CDR3 DNA sequence: TGTGCCTGGACCATACCGGGCGGGTTGGACACTGAAGCTTTCTTT. Translation gives CAWTIPGGLDTEAFF. The whole variable domain, remainder taken from reference TRBV30 and TRBJ1-1, is SQTIHQWPATLVQPVGSPLSLECTVEGTSNPNLYWYRQAAGRGLQLLFYSVGIGQISSEVPQNLSASRPQDRQFILSSKKLLLSDSGFYLCAWTIPGGLDTEAFFGQGTRLTVV.